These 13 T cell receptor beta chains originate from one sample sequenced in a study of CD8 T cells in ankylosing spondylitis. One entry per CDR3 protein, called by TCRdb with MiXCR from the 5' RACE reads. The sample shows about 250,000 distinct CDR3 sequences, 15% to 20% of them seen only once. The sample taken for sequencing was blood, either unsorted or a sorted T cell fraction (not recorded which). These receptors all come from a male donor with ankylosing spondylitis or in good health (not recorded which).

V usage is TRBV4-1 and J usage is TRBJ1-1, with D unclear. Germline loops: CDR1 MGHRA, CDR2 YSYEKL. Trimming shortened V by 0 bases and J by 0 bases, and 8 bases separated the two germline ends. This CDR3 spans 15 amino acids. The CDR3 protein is CASSQESRMNTEAFF. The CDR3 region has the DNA TGCGCCAGCAGCCAAGAATCGAGGATGAACACTGAAGCTTTCTTT.

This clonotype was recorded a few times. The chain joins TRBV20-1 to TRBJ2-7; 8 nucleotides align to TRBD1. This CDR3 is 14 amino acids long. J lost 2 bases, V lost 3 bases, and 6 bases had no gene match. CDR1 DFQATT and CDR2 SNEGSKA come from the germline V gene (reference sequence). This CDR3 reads CSASPDRGPYEQYF. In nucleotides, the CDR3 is TGCAGTGCTAGCCCCGACAGGGGACCCTACGAGCAGTACTTC.

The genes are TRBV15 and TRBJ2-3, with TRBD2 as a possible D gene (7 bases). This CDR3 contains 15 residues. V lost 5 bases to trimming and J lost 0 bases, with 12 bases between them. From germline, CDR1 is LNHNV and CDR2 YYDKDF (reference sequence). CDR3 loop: CATSGGDTSTDTQYF. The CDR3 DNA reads TGTGCCACCAGCGGGGGGGACACTAGCACAGATACGCAGTATTTT.

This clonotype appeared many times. The CDR3 region has the DNA TGCAGTGCTAGTCTTGACATCAACGAGCAGTACTTC. This codes for CSASLDINEQYF. The chain links TRBV20-1 to TRBJ2-7; no firm D call. V was pared by 3 bases and J by 5 bases, with 11 bases between. Germline loops: CDR1 DFQATT, CDR2 SNEGSKA (reference sequence). CDR3 length: 12 amino acids.

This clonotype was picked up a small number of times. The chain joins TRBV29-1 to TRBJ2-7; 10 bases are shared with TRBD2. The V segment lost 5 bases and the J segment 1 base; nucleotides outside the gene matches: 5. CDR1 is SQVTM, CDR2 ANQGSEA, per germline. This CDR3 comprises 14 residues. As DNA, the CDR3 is TGCAGCGTTTCGACTAGCGGGTTTTCCTACGAGCAGTACTTC. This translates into CSVSTSGFSYEQYF.

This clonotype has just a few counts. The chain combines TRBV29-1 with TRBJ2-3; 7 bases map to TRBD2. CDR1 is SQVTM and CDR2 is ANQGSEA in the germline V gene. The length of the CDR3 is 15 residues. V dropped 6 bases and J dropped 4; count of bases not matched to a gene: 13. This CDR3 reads CSVVSSGPTPDTQYF. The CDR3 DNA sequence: TGCAGCGTCGTCTCTAGCGGACCAACCCCAGATACGCAGTATTTT.

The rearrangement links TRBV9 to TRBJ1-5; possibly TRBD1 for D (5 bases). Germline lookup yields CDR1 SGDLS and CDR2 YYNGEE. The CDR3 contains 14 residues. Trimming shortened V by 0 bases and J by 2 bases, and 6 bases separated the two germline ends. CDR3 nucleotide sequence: TGTGCCAGCAGCGTAGGGGGACGCAATCAGCCCCAGCATTTT. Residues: CASSVGGRNQPQHF.

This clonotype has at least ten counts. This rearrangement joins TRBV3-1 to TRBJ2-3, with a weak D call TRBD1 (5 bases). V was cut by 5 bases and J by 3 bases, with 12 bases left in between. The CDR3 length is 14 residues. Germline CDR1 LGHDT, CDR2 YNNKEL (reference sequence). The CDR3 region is CASSSQGRTDTQYF. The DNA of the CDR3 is TGTGCCAGCAGCTCTCAGGGCCGGACAGATACGCAGTATTTT.

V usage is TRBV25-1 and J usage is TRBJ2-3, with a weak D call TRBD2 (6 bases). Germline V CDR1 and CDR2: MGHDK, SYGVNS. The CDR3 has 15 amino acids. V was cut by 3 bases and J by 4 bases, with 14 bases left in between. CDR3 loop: CASSDELADPDTQYF. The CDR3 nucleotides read TGTGCCAGCAGTGACGAGTTAGCGGACCCAGATACGCAGTATTTT.

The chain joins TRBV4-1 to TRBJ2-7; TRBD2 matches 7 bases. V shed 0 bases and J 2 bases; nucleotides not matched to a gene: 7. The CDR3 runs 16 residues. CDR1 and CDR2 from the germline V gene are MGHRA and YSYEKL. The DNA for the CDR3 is TGCGCCAGCAGCCAAGATCCTAGCGGAGTAGCCTACGAGCAGTACTTC. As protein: CASSQDPSGVAYEQYF.

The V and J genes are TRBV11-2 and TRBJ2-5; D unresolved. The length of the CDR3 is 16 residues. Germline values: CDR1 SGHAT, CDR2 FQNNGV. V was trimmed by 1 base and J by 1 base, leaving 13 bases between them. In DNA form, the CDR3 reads TGTGCCAGCAGCTTAGGGATAGGATGGTCCCAAGAGACCCAGTACTTC. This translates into CASSLGIGWSQETQYF.

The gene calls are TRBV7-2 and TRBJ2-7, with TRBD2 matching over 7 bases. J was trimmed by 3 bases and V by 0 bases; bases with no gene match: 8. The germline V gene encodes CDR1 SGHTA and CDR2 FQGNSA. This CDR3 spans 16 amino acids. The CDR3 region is CASSLAQWRGYYEQYF. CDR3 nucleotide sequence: TGTGCCAGCAGCTTAGCGCAATGGCGGGGGTACTACGAGCAGTACTTC.

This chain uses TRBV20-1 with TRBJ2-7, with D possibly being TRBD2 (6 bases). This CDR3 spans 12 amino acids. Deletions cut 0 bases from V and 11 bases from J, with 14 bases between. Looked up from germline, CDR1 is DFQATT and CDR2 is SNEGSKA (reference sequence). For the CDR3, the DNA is TGCAGTGCTAGAGAGCAGGACTACCTTGAGTACTTC. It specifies CSAREQDYLEYF.